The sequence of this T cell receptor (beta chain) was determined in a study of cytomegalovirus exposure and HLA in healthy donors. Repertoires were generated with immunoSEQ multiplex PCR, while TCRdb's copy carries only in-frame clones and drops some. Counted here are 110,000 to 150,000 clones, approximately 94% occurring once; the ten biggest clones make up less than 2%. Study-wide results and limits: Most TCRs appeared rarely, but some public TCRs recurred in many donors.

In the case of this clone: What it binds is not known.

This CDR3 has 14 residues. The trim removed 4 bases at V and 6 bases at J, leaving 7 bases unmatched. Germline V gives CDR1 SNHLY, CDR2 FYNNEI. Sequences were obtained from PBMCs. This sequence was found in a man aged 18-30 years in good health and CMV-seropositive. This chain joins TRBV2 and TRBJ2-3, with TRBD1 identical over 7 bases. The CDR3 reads CASSGLTGMDTQYF. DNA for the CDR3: TGTGCCAGCAGTGGCTTGACAGGGATGGATACGCAGTATTTT. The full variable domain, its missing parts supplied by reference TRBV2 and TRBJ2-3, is EPEVTQTPSHQVTQMGQEVILRCVPISNHLYFYWYRQILGQKVEFLVSFYNNEISEKSEIFDDQFSVERPDGSNFTLKIRSTKLEDSAMYFCASSGLTGMDTQYFGPGTRLTVL.